This T cell receptor beta chain came from a study of PD-1 blockade in classical Hodgkin lymphoma. The germline V gene has CDR1 MDHEN and CDR2 SYDVKM. The ends were cut back, 1 base at V and 2 bases at J, with 5 bases in the middle. CDR3 size: 13 residues. No patient escaped relapse after autologous stem cell transplantation, and brentuximab vedotin exposure varied. Classification of best responses gave complete response, partial response or progressive disease. The method was immunoSEQ multiplex PCR; TCRdb's version includes in-frame clones alone and lacks a portion of them. The table lists roughly 60,000 clones, over 85% of them singletons, with roughly a tenth in the top ten.

V is TRBV28 and J is TRBJ1-2; no clear D gene. This TCR was recovered from a human donor with classical Hodgkin lymphoma. The source was peripheral blood mononuclear cells (PBMCs), collected at baseline. DNA of the CDR3: TGTGCCAGCAGTTTATACGGCAACTATGGCTACACCTTC. This gives the protein CASSLYGNYGYTF.